This TCR beta chain comes out of a study of long-term antiretroviral therapy in people with HIV. It was version v3.0 of the immunoSEQ assay that was run at survey level. The repertoire was sequenced with immunoSEQ multiplex PCR; TCRdb's copy has only in-frame clones and lacks some. The table shows tens of thousands of clones, with around nine tenths occurring only once. Details on this clone: Antigen: not known.

Broader study findings: At every time point, clones expanded before ART dominated the repertoire. Blood draws took place between about 2004 and 2017 and possibly involved older ART regimens.

Trimming cost V 9 bases and J 0 bases, with 9 bases left between them. The germline gives CDR1 ENHRY, CDR2 SYGVKD. The CDR3 runs 13 residues. V and J are TRBV10-3 and TRBJ1-3; D perhaps matches TRBD1 (5 bases). This specimen consisted of unsorted PBMCs, obtained 0.1 years before starting antiretroviral therapy. The TCR comes from a woman aged 45-59 years with HIV. For the CDR3, the DNA is TGTGCCATTGGGACGGGCTCTGGAAACACCATATATTTT. Residues: CAIGTGSGNTIYF.